Detailed here is one T cell receptor (beta chain). This clonotype appeared many times. The specificity of this receptor is unknown. No base quality information exists; no much larger clone differs at one position. Libraries came from PCR. For sequencing, an Illumina HiSeq 2500 was employed. TCR libraries were prepared with molecular barcoding, using unique molecular identifiers to normalize TCRbeta repertoire quantification. The raw public data were reprocessed by TCRdb itself: fastp quality trimming at Q25, MiXCR clonotype calling, in-frame beta chains only. Rows with a matching CDR3 protein are joined into one entry that keeps the most common DNA and genes. The table for this sample lists about 640,000 distinct CDR3 sequences; around 17% of them were counted only once. The top ten constitute 1.1% of the sample. This record comes from a study of T-cell reconstitution after alpha-beta-depleted transplantation in children (dated by TCRdb to the mid-2010s). Some background on the complete study: Using TCR repertoire profiling, the study quantitatively followed how T-cell immune reconstitution unfolded in children after TCRalphabeta/CD19-depleted allogeneic hematopoietic cell transplantation.

Source: PBMCs from the stem cell graft donor, taken from the stem cell graft. The sequence came from a human donor who donated a stem cell graft to a child with acute myeloid leukemia.

The CDR3: CASSPEGVRNQFF. The DNA is as follows: TGTGCCAGCAGCCCCGAGGGGGTCAGAAATCAGTTCTTC. The chain links TRBV9 with TRBJ2-1; TRBD1 is a weak D gene call, 6 bases matching. V is pared back by 4 bases and J by 13 bases, with 18 bases lying between the germline termini. The CDR3 runs 13 residues from the cysteine to the phenylalanine. Only CDR3 DNA remains: 39 bases, in frame from the first base. The germline V gene gives CDR1 as SGDLS and CDR2 as YYNGEE.